This T cell receptor beta chain was observed in a study of CD8 T cells in Susac syndrome (dated by TCRdb to about 2019). With regard to the full study: Whether CD8+ T cell activation and differentiation in Susac syndrome was antigen driven was tested using repertoire sequencing. Clonality of the CD8+ T cell repertoire was compared between about a dozen healthy donors, around 14 Susac syndrome patients and some 15 multiple sclerosis patients. The research as a whole found: The study acknowledged that relatively few individuals were included in the TCR sequencing and HLA analysis.

Peripheral blood CD8+ and CD4+ T cells from healthy donors, Susac syndrome patients and multiple sclerosis patients were profiled using high-throughput TCR beta sequencing. The multiple sclerosis controls were treatment-naive patients whose relapsing-remitting disease, either stable or active, fulfilled the revised McDonald criteria. Bulk CD8+ and CD4+ T cells were purified magnetically by negative isolation, whereas CD8+ TEMRA cells were enriched by FACS. Blood was drawn into EDTA tubes, processed within 24 hours, and PBMCs were isolated by density gradient centrifugation. PBMCs intended for TCR sequencing were cryopreserved in liquid nitrogen and were subsequently thawed in a 37 degrees C water bath. Purity of sorted or isolated CD4+, CD8+ and CD8+ TEMRA cells was at least 90%. As for this clonotype: No cognate antigen has been identified for it. No much larger clone is present one base from it, and per-base qualities are unavailable.

RNA was extracted using the RNeasy kit, and roughly 0.5 to 1 microgram was reverse transcribed with random hexamers. The immunoSEQ multiplex PCR assay, which covers 54 Vbeta and 13 Jbeta segments, was used to amplify TCR beta CDR3 regions. PCR amplification bias was corrected by using a synthetic template baseline for primer optimization and computational correction. The authors processed their data as follows. Reads were annotated to V, D and J genes according to IMGT and were analyzed with immunoSEQ Analyzer, with only productive sequences retained. Clonality was calculated as one minus the Shannon entropy normalized by log2 of the number of productive unique sequences. For each patient and control, public and private clones were evaluated among the 100 most prevalent clones. Clones were defined as Susac-specific if absent from the healthy and MS cohorts, from under 1,200 published viral clones and from other ImmuneACCESS disease sequences. Clones were called with MiXCR by TCRdb after fastp trimmed the public reads at Q25, and only in-frame beta chains were retained. Each CDR3 protein gets just one entry, which takes the most common genes and DNA from the rows behind it. TCRdb, rather than the study authors, made the V and J calls. The sample has some 260,000 distinct CDR3 sequences on record, 85% of them singletons. 0.11% of the sample is held by the ten biggest clonotypes.

Inclusive of the bounding cysteine and phenylalanine, the CDR3 is 13 residues long. The only DNA kept is the CDR3, 39 bases in frame from the first base. Looking up the germline V gene (reference sequence) yields CDR1 LNHNV and CDR2 YYDKDF. V drops 0 bases and J drops 5 bases, leaving 6 bases in between. What was sequenced was CD8+ T cells from PBMCs. The clonotype originates from a human donor with multiple sclerosis. In this chain, TRBV15 is recombined with TRBJ2-3; TRBD2 could be the D gene, as 5 bases match. CDR3 protein: CATSRERGDTQYF. The DNA reads TGTGCCACCAGCAGAGAACGGGGAGATACGCAGTATTTT.